This T cell receptor (beta chain) was observed in a study of blood T cells in healthy people across ages. V lost 5 bases, J lost 2 bases, and 13 bases lay in between. Germline V gene sequence: CDR1 MNHEY, CDR2 SMNVEV (reference sequence). The CDR3 runs to 15 residues. This clonotype showed up just a few times. Using a J-beta primer mix together with a sample-barcoded 5' primer, a second PCR was run for about 6 to 11 cycles. TCRdb itself ran the 5' RACE reads through MiXCR, one entry per CDR3 protein. Among approximately 800,000 distinct CDR3 sequences, around 25% were seen once, and the ten largest hold about 3%. The same data also contributed to another study, on T cells of mothers and their children. That paper notes: A few mothers and their six children, all healthy Caucasians, donated. T cell clones that were persistent and microchimeric went undetected.

The receptor comes from a boy younger than 18 in good health. This rearrangement joins TRBV27 to TRBJ2-1; TRBD2 is a possible D gene (7 bases). The sample was blood. Here the CDR3 reads CASSAGGGPYNEQFF. CDR3 coding DNA: TGTGCCAGCAGTGCTGGCGGGGGCCCCTACAATGAGCAGTTCTTC.